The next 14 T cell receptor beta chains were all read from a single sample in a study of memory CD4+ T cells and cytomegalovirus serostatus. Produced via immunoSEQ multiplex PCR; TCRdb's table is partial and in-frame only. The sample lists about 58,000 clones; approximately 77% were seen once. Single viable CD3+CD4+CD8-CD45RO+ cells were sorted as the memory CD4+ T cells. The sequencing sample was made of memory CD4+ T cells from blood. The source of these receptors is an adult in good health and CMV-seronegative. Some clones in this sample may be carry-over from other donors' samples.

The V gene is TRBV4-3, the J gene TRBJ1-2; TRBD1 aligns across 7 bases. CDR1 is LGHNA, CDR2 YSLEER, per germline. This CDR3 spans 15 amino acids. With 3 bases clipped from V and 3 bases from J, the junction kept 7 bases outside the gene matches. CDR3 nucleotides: TGCGCCAGCAGCCATGGACAGGCGAACCACTATGGCTACACCTTC. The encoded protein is CASSHGQANHYGYTF.

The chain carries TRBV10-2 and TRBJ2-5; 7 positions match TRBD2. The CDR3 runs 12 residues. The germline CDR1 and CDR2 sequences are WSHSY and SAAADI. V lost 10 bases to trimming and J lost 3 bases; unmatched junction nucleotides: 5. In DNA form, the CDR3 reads TGCGCCACCGGAACTAGCGAAGAGACCCAGTACTTC. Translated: CATGTSEETQYF.

The CDR3 sequence is CASSDRRKLTYEQYF. The DNA for the CDR3 is TGTGCCAGCAGTGATCGCAGAAAGCTTACCTACGAGCAGTACTTC. This chain uses TRBV6-1 with TRBJ2-7; D gene ambiguous. V lost 3 bases to trimming and J lost 2 bases, with 14 bases between them. Germline V gene data show CDR1 as MNHNS and CDR2 as SASEGT. The CDR3 covers 15 residues.

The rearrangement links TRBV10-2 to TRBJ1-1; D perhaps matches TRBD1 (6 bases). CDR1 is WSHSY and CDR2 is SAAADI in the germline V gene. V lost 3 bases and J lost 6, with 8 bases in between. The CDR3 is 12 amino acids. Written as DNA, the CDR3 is TGCGCCAGCAGTGAAGGGGGGGCTGAAGCTTTCTTT. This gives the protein CASSEGGAEAFF.

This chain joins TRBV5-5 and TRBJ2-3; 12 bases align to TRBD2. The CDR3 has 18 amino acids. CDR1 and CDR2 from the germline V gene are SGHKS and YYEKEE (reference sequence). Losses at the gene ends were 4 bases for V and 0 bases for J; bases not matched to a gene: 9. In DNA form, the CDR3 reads TGTGCCAGCAGCAGCTTGGGGGGACTAGCGGGTAGCACAGATACGCAGTATTTT. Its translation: CASSSLGGLAGSTDTQYF.

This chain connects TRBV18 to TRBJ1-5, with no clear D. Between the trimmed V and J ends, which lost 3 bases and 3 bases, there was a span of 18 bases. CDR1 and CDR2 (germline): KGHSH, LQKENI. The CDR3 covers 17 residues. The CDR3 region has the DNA TGTGCCAGCTCACCCGGTGGGGTTGGACTGTACAATCAGCCCCAGCATTTT. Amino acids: CASSPGGVGLYNQPQHF.

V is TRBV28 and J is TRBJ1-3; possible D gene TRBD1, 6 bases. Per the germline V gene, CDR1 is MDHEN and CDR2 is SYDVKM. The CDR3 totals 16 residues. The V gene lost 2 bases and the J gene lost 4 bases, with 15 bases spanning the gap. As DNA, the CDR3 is TGTGCCAGCAGTTTAGTCGGGGGAGGGGGAGGAAACACCATATATTTT. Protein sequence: CASSLVGGGGGNTIYF.

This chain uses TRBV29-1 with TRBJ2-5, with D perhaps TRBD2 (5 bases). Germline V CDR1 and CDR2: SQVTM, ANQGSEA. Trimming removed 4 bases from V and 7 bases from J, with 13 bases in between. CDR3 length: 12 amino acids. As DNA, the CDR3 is TGCAGCGTTGGAAGCGGTCCAGTGACCCAGTACTTC. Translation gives CSVGSGPVTQYF.

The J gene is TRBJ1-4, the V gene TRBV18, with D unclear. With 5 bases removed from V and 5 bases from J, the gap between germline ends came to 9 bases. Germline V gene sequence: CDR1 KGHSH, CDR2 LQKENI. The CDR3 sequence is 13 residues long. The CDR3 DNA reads TGTGCCAGCTCAGAGAGGGAGAATGAAAAACTGTTTTTT. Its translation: CASSERENEKLFF.

The CDR3 sequence is CASSLLVTQYF. CDR3 bases: TGTGCCAGCAGTTTACTAGTTACGCAGTATTTT. This rearrangement joins TRBV2 to TRBJ2-3; D may be TRBD2 (5 bases). V was shortened by 5 bases and J by 8 bases, with 8 bases between the two germline ends. Germline CDR1 reads SNHLY; CDR2 reads FYNNEI. The length of the CDR3 is 11 residues.

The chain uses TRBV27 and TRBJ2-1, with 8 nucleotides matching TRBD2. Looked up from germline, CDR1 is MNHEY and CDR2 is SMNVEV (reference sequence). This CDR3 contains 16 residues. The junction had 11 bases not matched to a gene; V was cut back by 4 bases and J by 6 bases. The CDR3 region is CASSSRQREYFNEQFF. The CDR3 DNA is TGTGCCAGCAGTTCCCGGCAGCGGGAGTATTTCAATGAGCAGTTCTTC.

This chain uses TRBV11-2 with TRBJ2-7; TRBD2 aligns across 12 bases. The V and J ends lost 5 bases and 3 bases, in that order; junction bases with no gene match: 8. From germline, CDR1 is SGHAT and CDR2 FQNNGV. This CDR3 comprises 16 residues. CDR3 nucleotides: TGTGCCAGCAGCCCGCGACTAGCGGGAGAAGACTACGAGCAGTACTTC. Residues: CASSPRLAGEDYEQYF.

The CDR3 DNA reads TGTGCCAGCAGTGAAATACTAGCGGGAGTCGGAGAGACCCAGTACTTC. It is translated as CASSEILAGVGETQYF. This chain joins TRBV6-1 and TRBJ2-5; 11 bases align to TRBD2. After removal of 2 bases from V and 4 bases from J, the junction contained 6 bases not matched to a gene. CDR3 size: 16 residues. The germline CDR1 and CDR2 sequences are MNHNS and SASEGT.

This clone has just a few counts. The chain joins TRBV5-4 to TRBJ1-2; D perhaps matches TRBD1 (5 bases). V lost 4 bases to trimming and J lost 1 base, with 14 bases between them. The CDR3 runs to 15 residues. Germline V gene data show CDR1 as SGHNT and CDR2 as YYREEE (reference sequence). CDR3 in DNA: TGTGCCAGCAGCACCATGGGGGGGATTAACTATGGCTACACCTTC. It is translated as CASSTMGGINYGYTF.